The 14 T cell receptor beta chains listed next were all sequenced from one sample in a study of CD8+ T cells in alopecia areata. The treatment denotes: oral pan-JAK inhibitor, 5-10 mg twice daily. cDNA serving as the sequencing template came from extracted, reverse transcribed RNA. Some clones are missing from TCRdb's copy, which holds only in-frame ones; the method was immunoSEQ multiplex PCR. This table holds a few hundred thousand clones, roughly 44% found once. The starting material was CD4+ T cells sorted from blood, obtained between weeks 36 and 40, from a patient treated with tofacitinib. These receptors came from a human donor with alopecia areata.

The chain joins TRBV7-2 to TRBJ2-5; D is undetermined. The V end was cut by 1 base, the J end by 1 base, with 10 bases between. The CDR3 loop spans 15 amino acids. Germline CDR1 and CDR2: SGHTA and FQGNSA. The CDR3: CASSLGTESQETQYF. CDR3 in DNA: TGTGCCAGCAGCTTAGGGACCGAGAGCCAAGAGACCCAGTACTTC.

The V call is TRBV7-2, the J call TRBJ2-6; no clear D. The CDR3 consists of 16 residues. V was clipped by 1 base and J by 0 bases, with 7 bases between them. Looked up from germline, CDR1 is SGHTA and CDR2 is FQGNSA. The CDR3 coding sequence is TGTGCCAGCAGCTTAGTCGCTGGCTCTGGGGCCAACGTCCTGACTTTC. Translated, it gives CASSLVAGSGANVLTF.

V usage is TRBV20-1 and J usage is TRBJ2-7; no clear D. V was trimmed by 2 bases and J by 3 bases, leaving 5 bases between them. Germline CDR1 is DFQATT and CDR2 is SNEGSKA (reference sequence). The CDR3 sequence is 11 residues long. CDR3 nucleotide sequence: TGCAGTGCTAGAAAAAACTACGAGCAGTACTTC. Amino acids: CSARKNYEQYF.

The chain recombines TRBV29-1 with TRBJ1-1; the match to TRBD1 covers 7 bases. The CDR3 sequence is 13 residues long. Trimming took 7 bases from V and 1 from J; bases not matched to a gene: 6. Per germline, CDR1 SQVTM and CDR2 ANQGSEA. The CDR3 sequence: CSAGGDRNTEAFF. CDR3 DNA sequence: TGCAGCGCCGGCGGGGACAGGAACACTGAAGCTTTCTTT.

The chain joins TRBV6-5 to TRBJ2-7; 12 positions match TRBD2. This CDR3 comprises 15 residues. Germline V gives CDR1 MNHEY, CDR2 SVGAGI. J lost 3 bases, V lost 7 bases, and 7 bases had no gene match. This CDR3 reads CASTQGLAGFYEQYF. CDR3 DNA: TGTGCCAGCACCCAGGGACTAGCGGGCTTCTACGAGCAGTACTTC.

This clone turned up a few times. The chain has TRBV29-1 and TRBJ2-5, with 11 bases identical to TRBD2. The CDR3 spans 14 residues. CDR1 SQVTM and CDR2 ANQGSEA come from the germline V gene. Trimming removed 4 bases from V and 3 bases from J; junction bases left unmatched: 4. The CDR3 DNA sequence: TGCAGCGTTGCCCCGGGACTAGCGGAAGAGACCCAGTACTTC. This encodes CSVAPGLAEETQYF.

This clone has a handful of counts. The chain is built from TRBV29-1 and TRBJ1-1, with D uncertain. Trimming cost V 1 base and J 0 bases, with 6 bases left between them. This CDR3 spans 13 amino acids. Germline-derived CDR1 and CDR2 are SQVTM and ANQGSEA. The DNA of the CDR3 is TGCAGCGTTGAAGGGGTAATGAACACTGAAGCTTTCTTT. Protein: CSVEGVMNTEAFF. Using reference TRBV29-1 and TRBJ1-1 for the parts outside the CDR3, the full variable domain is SAVISQKPSRDICQRGTSLTIQCQVDSQVTMMFWYRQQPGQSLTLIATANQGSEATYESGFVIDKFPISRPNLTFSTLTVSNMSPEDSSIYLCSVEGVMNTEAFFGQGTRLTVV.

This clone was counted only a few times. The gene calls are TRBV2 and TRBJ1-5; D call uncertain. The CDR3 spans 14 residues. With 6 bases removed from V and 3 bases from J, the gap between germline ends came to 12 bases. CDR1 and CDR2 from the germline V gene are SNHLY and FYNNEI. CDR3 residues: CASRTERINQPQHF. The DNA of the CDR3 is TGTGCCAGCAGGACGGAGCGTATCAATCAGCCCCAGCATTTT.

This clone was found a few times. The chain couples TRBV25-1 to TRBJ2-7; TRBD2 aligns across 11 bases. The CDR3 runs 15 residues. J lost 3 bases, V lost 2 bases, and 3 bases had no gene match. From germline, CDR1 is MGHDK and CDR2 SYGVNS. The CDR3 region has the DNA TGTGCCAGCAGTGAAGTTGGGACTAGCGGCTACGAGCAGTACTTC. Translating it yields CASSEVGTSGYEQYF.

This clone turned up a few times. The chain recombines TRBV28 with TRBJ2-7; TRBD1 matches 8 bases. Germline CDR1 reads MDHEN; CDR2 reads SYDVKM. CDR3 length: 15 residues. V shed 2 bases and J 6 bases; nucleotides not matched to a gene: 9. In DNA form, the CDR3 reads TGTGCCAGCAGTTTACACACAGGGGGTTTCGGCGAGCAGTACTTC. Encoded protein: CASSLHTGGFGEQYF.

The CDR3 sequence: CASSDLGRNTGELFF. The DNA for the CDR3 is TGCGCCAGCAGCGACCTAGGGCGGAACACCGGGGAGCTGTTTTTT. This chain links TRBV5-1 with TRBJ2-2; D is ambiguous. Between the trimmed V and J ends, which lost 4 bases and 1 base, there was a span of 11 bases. Germline-derived CDR1 and CDR2 are SGHRS and YFSETQ. CDR3 length: 15 amino acids.

This chain connects TRBV27 to TRBJ2-7, with 8 bases identical to TRBD1. This CDR3 is built from 14 residues. Germline CDR1 MNHEY, CDR2 SMNVEV (reference sequence). Germline trimming cut 3 bases from V and 5 bases from J; bases unmatched to any gene: 6. CDR3 DNA sequence: TGTGCCAGCAGTTTGAGGACAGGGTCCCACGAGCAGTACTTC. Translation: CASSLRTGSHEQYF.

This clone appeared a few times. V usage is TRBV5-1 and J usage is TRBJ1-2; no clear D. Trimming pared 4 bases from V and 4 bases from J, leaving 17 bases between. The CDR3 totals 15 residues. Germline CDR1 reads SGHRS; CDR2 reads YFSETQ. The CDR3 region has the DNA TGCGCCAGCAGCCTGACCCCCAGGCTGGCCTATGGCTACACCTTC. Translating gives CASSLTPRLAYGYTF.

The rearrangement joins TRBV29-1 to TRBJ2-1, with 10 positions matching TRBD1. The CDR3 consists of 16 residues. The germline gives CDR1 SQVTM, CDR2 ANQGSEA. J lost 7 bases, V lost 6 bases, and 15 bases had no gene match. The CDR3 protein is CSVPRQGARDLNEQFF. The CDR3 DNA follows: TGCAGCGTGCCCCGACAGGGGGCGAGGGATTTGAATGAGCAGTTCTTC.